In its sample, the clone carrying this T cell receptor beta chain was seen a few times. What it binds is unknown. Primers used in a second PCR of roughly 6 to 12 cycles were a sample-barcoded 5' primer and a J-beta primer mix. TCRdb redid the calling of the 5' RACE reads with MiXCR, one entry per CDR3 protein. The sample carries about 1.5 million distinct CDR3 sequences, 35% to 45% recorded once. This entry belongs to a study of blood T cells in healthy people across ages. Study-level information: With template switching, about one barcoded beta molecule was captured per two T cells. General observations from the study: Naive CD4+ cells and diversity were both higher in long-lived donors than in aged donors.

Looked up from germline, CDR1 is PRHDT and CDR2 is FYEKMQ (reference sequence). Trimming took 5 bases from V and 5 from J, leaving 16 bases between them. The CDR3 contains 14 residues. Sequencing was done on a sample of blood. V gene TRBV13 combines with J gene TRBJ2-7; possible D gene TRBD1, 6 bases. This clonotype originated in a woman under 30 in good health. CDR3 sequence (DNA): TGTGCCAGCAGCCTGGGGATAGGGGGACACGAGCAGTACTTC. Translating it yields CASSLGIGGHEQYF. The whole variable domain, remainder taken from reference TRBV13 and TRBJ2-7, is AAGVIQSPRHLIKEKRETATLKCYPIPRHDTVYWYQQGPGQDPQFLISFYEKMQSDKGSIPDRFSAQQFSDYHSELNMSSLELGDSALYFCASSLGIGGHEQYFGPGTRLTVT.